This record looks at one T cell receptor (beta chain) sequence and its context. Its antigen is still unknown. This sample was taken from a study of memory CD8 T cells in hepatitis C reinfection. Time point noted: pre-reinfection, 55 to 20 weeks before reinfection detection. Sorted cells were sequenced directly ex vivo without any in vitro expansion. Total naive CD8 T cells were sorted as viable CD3+ CD8+ CD45RO- cells from a couple of donors. The method was immunoSEQ multiplex PCR; TCRdb's version includes in-frame clones alone and lacks a portion of them. The table shows under 60,000 clones, with under 90% occurring only once. Study-wide results and caveats: With 5 or 6 donors, public clonotype conclusions could not be definitive.

The CDR3 totals 13 residues. Germline V gives CDR1 ENHRY, CDR2 SYGVKD. Trimming stripped 3 bases from V and 7 bases from J, with 13 bases between. J is TRBJ2-7 and V is TRBV10-3, with unresolved D. The sample consisted of naive CD8+ T cells sorted from blood. The TCR sequence derives from a man younger than 30 with hepatitis C virus infection. The CDR3 reads CAISDPRIIEQYV. The CDR3 coding sequence is TGTGCCATCAGTGATCCCAGGATAATTGAGCAGTACGTC.